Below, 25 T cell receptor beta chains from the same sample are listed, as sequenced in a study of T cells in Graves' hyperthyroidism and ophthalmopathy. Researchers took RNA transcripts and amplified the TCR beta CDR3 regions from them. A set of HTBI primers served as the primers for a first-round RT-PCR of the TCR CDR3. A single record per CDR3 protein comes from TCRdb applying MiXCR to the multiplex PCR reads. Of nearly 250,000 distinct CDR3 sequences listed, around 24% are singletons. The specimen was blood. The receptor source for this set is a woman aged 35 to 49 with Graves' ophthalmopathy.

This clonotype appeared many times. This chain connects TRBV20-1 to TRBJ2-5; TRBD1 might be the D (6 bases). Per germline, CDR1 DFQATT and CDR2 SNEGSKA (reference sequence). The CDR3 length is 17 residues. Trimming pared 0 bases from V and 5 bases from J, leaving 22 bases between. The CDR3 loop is CSARDPGTRFTGETQYF. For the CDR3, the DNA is TGCAGTGCTAGAGATCCCGGGACAAGGTTCACGGGGGAGACCCAGTACTTC.

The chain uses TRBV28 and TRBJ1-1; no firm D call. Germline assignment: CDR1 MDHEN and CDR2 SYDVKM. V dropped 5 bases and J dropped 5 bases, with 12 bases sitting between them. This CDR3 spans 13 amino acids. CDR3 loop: CASSMYMRTEAFF. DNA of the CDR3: TGTGCCAGCAGTATGTACATGAGAACTGAAGCTTTCTTT.

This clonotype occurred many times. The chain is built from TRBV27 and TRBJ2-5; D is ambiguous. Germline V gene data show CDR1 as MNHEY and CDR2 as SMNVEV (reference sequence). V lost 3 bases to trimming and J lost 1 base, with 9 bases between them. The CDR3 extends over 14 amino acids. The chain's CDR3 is CASSFWGGQETQYF. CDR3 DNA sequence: TGTGCCAGCAGTTTTTGGGGTGGCCAAGAGACCCAGTACTTC.

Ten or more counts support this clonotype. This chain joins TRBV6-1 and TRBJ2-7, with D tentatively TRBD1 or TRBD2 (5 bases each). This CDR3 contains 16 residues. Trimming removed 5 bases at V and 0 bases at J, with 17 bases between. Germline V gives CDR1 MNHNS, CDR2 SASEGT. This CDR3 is CASSLLGDRSSYEQYF. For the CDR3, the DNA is TGTGCCAGCAGTCTTCTAGGGGACCGAAGCTCCTACGAGCAGTACTTC.

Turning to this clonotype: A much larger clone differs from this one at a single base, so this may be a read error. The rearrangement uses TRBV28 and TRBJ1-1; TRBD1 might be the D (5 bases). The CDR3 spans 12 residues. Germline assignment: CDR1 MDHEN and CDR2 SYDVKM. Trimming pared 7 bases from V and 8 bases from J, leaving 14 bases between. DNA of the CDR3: TGTGCCAGCAACTATGGGGCAGCCGAAGCTTTCTTT. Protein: CASNYGAAEAFF.

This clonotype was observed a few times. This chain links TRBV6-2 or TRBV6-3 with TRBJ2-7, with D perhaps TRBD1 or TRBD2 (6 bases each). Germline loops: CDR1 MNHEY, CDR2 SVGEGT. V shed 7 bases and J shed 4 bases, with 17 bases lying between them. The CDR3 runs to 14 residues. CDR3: CASTFIRGPYEQYF. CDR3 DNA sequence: TGTGCCAGCACCTTCATCCGGGGGCCATACGAGCAGTACTTC.

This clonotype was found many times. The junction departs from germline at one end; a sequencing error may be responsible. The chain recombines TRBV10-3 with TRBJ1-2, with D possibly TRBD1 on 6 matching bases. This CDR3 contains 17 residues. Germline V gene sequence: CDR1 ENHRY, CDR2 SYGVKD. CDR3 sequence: CTISSGTRGLKGYGYTF. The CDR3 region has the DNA TGTACCATCTCATCCGGGACAAGGGGCCTAAAAGGCTATGGCTACACCTTC.

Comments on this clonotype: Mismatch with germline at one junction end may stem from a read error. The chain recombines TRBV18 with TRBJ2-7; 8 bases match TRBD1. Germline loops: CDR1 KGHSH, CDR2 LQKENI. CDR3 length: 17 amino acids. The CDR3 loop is CTSSPLRGTGPSYEQYF. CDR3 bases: TGTACCAGCTCACCCTTACGCGGGACAGGTCCCTCCTACGAGCAGTACTTC.

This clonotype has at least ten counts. The CDR3 loop reads CASTVDRGNQPQHF. The CDR3 DNA reads TGTGCCAGCACCGTTGACAGGGGCAATCAGCCCCAGCATTTT. The V gene is TRBV2, the J gene TRBJ1-5; TRBD1 matches at 7 bases. V dropped 7 bases and J dropped 2; count of bases not matched to a gene: 5. Germline CDR1 SNHLY, CDR2 FYNNEI. The CDR3 covers 14 residues.

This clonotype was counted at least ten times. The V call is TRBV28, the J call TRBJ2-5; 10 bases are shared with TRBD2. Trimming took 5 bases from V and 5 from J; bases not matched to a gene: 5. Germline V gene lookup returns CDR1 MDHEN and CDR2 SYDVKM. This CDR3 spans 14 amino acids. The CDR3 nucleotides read TGTGCCAGCAGTCTAGCGGGAGCTAGGGAGACCCAGTACTTC. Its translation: CASSLAGARETQYF.

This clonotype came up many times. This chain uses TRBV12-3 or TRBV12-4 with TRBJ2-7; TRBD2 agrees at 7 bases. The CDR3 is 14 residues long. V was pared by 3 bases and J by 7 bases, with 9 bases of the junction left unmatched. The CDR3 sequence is CASSFGRGNGEQYF. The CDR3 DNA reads TGTGCCAGCAGTTTCGGGCGGGGGAATGGGGAGCAGTACTTC.

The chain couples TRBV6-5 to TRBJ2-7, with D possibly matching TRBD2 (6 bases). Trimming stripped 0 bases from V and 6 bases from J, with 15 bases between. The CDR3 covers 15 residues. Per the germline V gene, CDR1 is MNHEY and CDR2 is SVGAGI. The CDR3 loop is CASSYSIGSKGEQYF. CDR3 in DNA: TGTGCCAGCAGTTACTCGATCGGGAGTAAGGGCGAGCAGTACTTC.

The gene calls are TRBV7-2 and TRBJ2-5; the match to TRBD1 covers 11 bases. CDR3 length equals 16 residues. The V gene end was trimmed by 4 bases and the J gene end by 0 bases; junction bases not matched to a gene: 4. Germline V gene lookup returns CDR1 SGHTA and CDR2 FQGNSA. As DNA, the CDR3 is TGTGCCAGCAGCTCCCGGGACAGGGGGTACCAAGAGACCCAGTACTTC. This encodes CASSSRDRGYQETQYF.

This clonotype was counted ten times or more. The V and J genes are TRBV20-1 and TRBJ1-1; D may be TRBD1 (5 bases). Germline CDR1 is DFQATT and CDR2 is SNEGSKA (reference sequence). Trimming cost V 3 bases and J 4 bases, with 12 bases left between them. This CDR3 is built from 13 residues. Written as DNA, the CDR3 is TGCAGTGCTAGGAGGGGCCTGTCCACTGAAGCTTTCTTT. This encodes CSARRGLSTEAFF.

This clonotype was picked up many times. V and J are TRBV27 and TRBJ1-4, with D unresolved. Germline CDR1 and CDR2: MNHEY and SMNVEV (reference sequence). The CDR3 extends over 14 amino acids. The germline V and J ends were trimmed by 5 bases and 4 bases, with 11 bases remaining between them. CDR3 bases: TGTGCCAGCAGTCCGCAGATGCTTAATGAAAAACTGTTTTTT. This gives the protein CASSPQMLNEKLFF. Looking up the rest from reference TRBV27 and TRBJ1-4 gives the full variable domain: EAQVTQNPRYLITVTGKKLTVTCSQNMNHEYMSWYRQDPGLGLRQIYYSMNVEVTDKGDVPEGYKVSRKEKRNFPLILESPSPNQTSLYFCASSPQMLNEKLFFGSGTQLSVL.

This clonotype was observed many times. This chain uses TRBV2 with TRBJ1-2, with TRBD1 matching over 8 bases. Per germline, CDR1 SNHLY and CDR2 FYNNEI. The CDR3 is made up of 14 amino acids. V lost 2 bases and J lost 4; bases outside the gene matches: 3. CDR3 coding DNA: TGTGCCAGCAGTGAACAGGGGGCTATCTATGGCTACACCTTC. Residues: CASSEQGAIYGYTF.

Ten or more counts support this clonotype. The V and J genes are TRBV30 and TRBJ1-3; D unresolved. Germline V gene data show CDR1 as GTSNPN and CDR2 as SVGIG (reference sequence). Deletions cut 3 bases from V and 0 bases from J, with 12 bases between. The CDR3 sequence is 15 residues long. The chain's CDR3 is CAWRDLGSSGNTIYF. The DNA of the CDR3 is TGTGCCTGGAGGGACCTCGGGAGCTCTGGAAACACCATATATTTT.

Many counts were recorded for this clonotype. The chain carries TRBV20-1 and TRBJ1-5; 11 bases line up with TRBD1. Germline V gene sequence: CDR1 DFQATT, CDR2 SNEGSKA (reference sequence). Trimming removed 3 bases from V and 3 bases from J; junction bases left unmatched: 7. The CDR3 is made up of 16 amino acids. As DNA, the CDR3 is TGCAGTGCTAGTCGGACAGGGGGCCTTCCCAATCAGCCCCAGCATTTT. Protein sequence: CSASRTGGLPNQPQHF.

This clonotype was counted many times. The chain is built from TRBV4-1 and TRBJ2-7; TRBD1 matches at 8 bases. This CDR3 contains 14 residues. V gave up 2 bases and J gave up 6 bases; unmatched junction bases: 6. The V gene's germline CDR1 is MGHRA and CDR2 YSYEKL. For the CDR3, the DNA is TGCGCCAGCAGCCAACCGGGACAGGTATCCGAGCAGTACTTC. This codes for CASSQPGQVSEQYF.

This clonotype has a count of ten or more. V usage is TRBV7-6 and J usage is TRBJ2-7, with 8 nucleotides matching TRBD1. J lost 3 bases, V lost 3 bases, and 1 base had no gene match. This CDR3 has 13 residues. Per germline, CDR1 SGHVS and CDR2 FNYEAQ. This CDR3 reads CASSFDRGYEQYF. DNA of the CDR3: TGTGCCAGCAGCTTCGACAGGGGCTACGAGCAGTACTTC.

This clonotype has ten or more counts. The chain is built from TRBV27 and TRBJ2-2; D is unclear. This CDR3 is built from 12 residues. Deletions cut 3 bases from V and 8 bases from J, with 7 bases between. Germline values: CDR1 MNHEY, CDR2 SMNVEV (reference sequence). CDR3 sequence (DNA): TGTGCCAGCAGTTTTGGGTTGGGGGAGCTGTTTTTT. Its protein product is CASSFGLGELFF.

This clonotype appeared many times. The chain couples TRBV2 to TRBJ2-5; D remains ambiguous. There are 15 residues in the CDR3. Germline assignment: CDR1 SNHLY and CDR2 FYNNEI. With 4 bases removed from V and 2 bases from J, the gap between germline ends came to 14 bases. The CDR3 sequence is CASSGRVTTQETQYF. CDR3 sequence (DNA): TGTGCCAGCAGTGGTCGCGTTACAACTCAAGAGACCCAGTACTTC.

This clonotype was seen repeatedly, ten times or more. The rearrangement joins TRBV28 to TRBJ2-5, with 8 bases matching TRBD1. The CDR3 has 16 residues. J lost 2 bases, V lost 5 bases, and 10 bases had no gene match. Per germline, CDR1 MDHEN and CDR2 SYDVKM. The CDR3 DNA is TGTGCCAGCAGTCTACGACAGGGGAAGGCGCAAGAGACCCAGTACTTC. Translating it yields CASSLRQGKAQETQYF.

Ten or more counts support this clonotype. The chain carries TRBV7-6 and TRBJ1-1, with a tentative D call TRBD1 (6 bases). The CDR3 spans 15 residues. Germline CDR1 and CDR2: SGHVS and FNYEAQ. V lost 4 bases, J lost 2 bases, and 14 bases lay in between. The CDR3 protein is CASSSGTKLNTEAFF. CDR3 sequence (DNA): TGTGCCAGCAGCTCCGGGACAAAGCTAAACACTGAAGCTTTCTTT.

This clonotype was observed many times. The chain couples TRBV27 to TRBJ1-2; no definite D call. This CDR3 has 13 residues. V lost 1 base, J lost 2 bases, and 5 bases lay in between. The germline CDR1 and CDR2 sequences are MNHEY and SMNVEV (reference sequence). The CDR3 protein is CASSLYGNYGYTF. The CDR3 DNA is TGTGCCAGCAGTTTATACGGGAACTATGGCTACACCTTC.